Here is one TCR beta chain with its context. The repertoire was sequenced with immunoSEQ multiplex PCR; TCRdb's copy has only in-frame clones and lacks some. The top ten hold under 1.2% of the sample, which has 350,000 or so clones, approximately 91% seen once. Individuals drawn from around 25 US areas were roughly 18 to 95 years old. This record comes from a study of blood T cell repertoires in COVID-19. The overall study: Both acute and convalescent COVID-19 samples were obtained from the United States, Italy and Spain.

CDR3 length equals 14 residues. Trimming removed 4 bases at V and 0 bases at J, with 13 bases between. Germline V gives CDR1 GTSNPN, CDR2 SVGIG (reference sequence). The chain recombines TRBV30 with TRBJ2-7; the D gene is possibly TRBD2 (6 bases). This TCR derives from a woman aged 25 to 39 who had been exposed to COVID-19. The sample consisted of PBMCs or T cells enriched from blood (not recorded which). The CDR3 DNA follows: TGTGCCTGGATGGAGGGCGGGGTCTCCTACGAGCAGTACTTC. This codes for CAWMEGGVSYEQYF.